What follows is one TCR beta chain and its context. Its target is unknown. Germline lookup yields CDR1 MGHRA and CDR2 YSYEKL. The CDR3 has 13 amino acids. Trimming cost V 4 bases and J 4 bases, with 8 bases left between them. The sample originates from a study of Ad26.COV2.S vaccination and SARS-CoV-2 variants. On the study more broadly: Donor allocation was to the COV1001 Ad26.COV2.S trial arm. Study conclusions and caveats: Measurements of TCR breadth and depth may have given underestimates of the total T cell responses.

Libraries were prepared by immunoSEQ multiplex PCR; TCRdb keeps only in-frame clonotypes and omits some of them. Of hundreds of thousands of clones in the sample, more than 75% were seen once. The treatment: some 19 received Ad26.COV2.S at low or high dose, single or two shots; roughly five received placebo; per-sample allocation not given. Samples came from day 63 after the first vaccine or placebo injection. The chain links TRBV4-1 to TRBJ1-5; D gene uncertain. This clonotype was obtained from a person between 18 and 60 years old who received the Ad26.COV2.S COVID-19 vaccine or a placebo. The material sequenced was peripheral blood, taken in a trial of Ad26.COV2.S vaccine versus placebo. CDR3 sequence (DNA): TGCGCCAGCAGCCGAGGCCCAAATCAGCCCCAGCATTTT. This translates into CASSRGPNQPQHF.